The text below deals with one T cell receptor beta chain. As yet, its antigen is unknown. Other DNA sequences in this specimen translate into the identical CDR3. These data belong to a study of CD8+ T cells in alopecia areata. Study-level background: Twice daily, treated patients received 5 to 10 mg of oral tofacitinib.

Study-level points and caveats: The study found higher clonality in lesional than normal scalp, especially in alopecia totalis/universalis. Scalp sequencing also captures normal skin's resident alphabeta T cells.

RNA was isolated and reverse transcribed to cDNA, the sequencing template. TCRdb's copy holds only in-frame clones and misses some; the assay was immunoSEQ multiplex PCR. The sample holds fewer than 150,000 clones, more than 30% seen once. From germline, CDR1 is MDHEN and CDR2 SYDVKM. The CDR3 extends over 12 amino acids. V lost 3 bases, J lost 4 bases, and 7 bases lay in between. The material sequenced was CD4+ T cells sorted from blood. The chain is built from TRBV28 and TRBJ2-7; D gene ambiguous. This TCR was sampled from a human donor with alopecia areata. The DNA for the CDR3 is TGTGCCAGCAGTTTGGCGGCGTACGAGCAGTACTTC. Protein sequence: CASSLAAYEQYF.